This TCR beta chain was sequenced for a study of OX40 agonist ivuxolimab in advanced cancers. In the study overall: Of mixed ages from about 23 to 90 and averaging roughly 64 years, the group was 65% to 85% male. Study conclusions and caveats: Blood T cells, both CD4+ and CD8+, expanded clonally by week 6 at 0.1 to 3.0 mg/kg.

Worth noting for this clone: The antigen remains unidentified.

Sequencing was performed with immunoSEQ multiplex PCR; in TCRdb, only in-frame clones are kept and a portion is missing. The table has some 60,000 clones, roughly 90% seen once. Trimming removed 4 bases at V and 0 bases at J, with 11 bases between. Germline CDR1 SGHTA, CDR2 FQGNSA. The CDR3 extends over 15 amino acids. The source of this sequence is an adult with an advanced solid tumor such as melanoma, head and neck, liver or kidney cancer. The chain has TRBV7-2 and TRBJ2-3; D is unresolved. The sample was CD4+ or CD8+ T cells sorted from blood, taken in a trial of the OX40 agonist ivuxolimab. Here the CDR3 DNA reads TGTGCCAGCAGCTCTGTTCCGGGCAGCACAGATACGCAGTATTTT. Translating gives CASSSVPGSTDTQYF.